One and the same sample provided the 25 T cell receptor beta chains below, sequenced in a study of shared clonotypes between healthy human individuals. Some clones are missing from TCRdb's copy, which holds only in-frame ones; the method was immunoSEQ multiplex PCR. Among roughly 2,300,000 clones listed, about 90% were seen once. The sample was naive CD4+ T cells from PBMCs. The sample's subset: CD45RA+ positively selected. These receptors all come from a man aged 18 to 30 in good health. Some clones in this sample may be carry-over from other donors' samples.

This clone was found many times. Other nucleotide sequences from this sample produce the same CDR3. This chain links TRBV2 with TRBJ1-2; no firm D call. The CDR3 totals 13 residues. Germline V gene lookup returns CDR1 SNHLY and CDR2 FYNNEI. V lost 4 bases and J lost 0, with 6 bases in between. The CDR3 sequence: CASSVDSNYGYTF. The CDR3, as DNA: TGTGCCAGCAGTGTCGACTCTAACTATGGCTACACCTTC.

As for this clone: At the DNA level, this CDR3 is encoded by other sequences in the same sample as well. The genes are TRBV9 and TRBJ1-2; D is unresolved. The germline CDR1 and CDR2 sequences are SGDLS and YYNGEE. V dropped 0 bases and J dropped 2 bases, with 8 bases sitting between them. The CDR3 extends over 14 amino acids. In DNA form, the CDR3 reads TGTGCCAGCAGCGTAGTCGGGCAGAACTATGGCTACACCTTC. Its translation: CASSVVGQNYGYTF.

V usage is TRBV28 and J usage is TRBJ2-5; 10 bases line up with TRBD2. CDR3 length equals 16 residues. CDR1 MDHEN and CDR2 SYDVKM come from the germline V gene. The ends lost 4 bases at V and 4 bases at J; junction bases unmatched: 9. The CDR3, as DNA: TGTGCCAGCAGTTCCCCAGCGGGAGGGAGCCGAGAGACCCAGTACTTC. Translation gives CASSSPAGGSRETQYF.

The chain has TRBV28 and TRBJ2-1; 9 bases are shared with TRBD1. The CDR3 is 16 amino acids. Germline CDR1 MDHEN, CDR2 SYDVKM. With 5 bases clipped from V and 7 bases from J, the junction kept 12 bases outside the gene matches. The CDR3 sequence: CASSLLPDRGHNEQFF. The DNA of the CDR3 is TGTGCCAGCAGTCTACTCCCGGACAGGGGCCATAATGAGCAGTTCTTC.

The chain combines TRBV7-3 with TRBJ1-1, with D tentatively TRBD1 (6 bases). The CDR3 spans 14 residues. V lost 5 bases and J 4 bases, leaving 14 bases between the germline ends. In germline, CDR1 is SGHTA, CDR2 FQGTGA. CDR3 in amino acids: CASSAQGSGTEAFF. CDR3 bases: TGTGCCAGCAGCGCACAGGGATCGGGCACTGAAGCTTTCTTT.

In its sample, this clone was seen once. The chain combines TRBV9 with TRBJ2-7, with no clear D. This CDR3 region has 15 residues. Germline V gene lookup returns CDR1 SGDLS and CDR2 YYNGEE. V lost 1 base and J 0 bases, leaving 11 bases between the germline ends. The CDR3 spells CASSVRADSSYEQYF. In nucleotides, the CDR3 is TGTGCCAGCAGCGTAAGGGCAGATTCCTCCTACGAGCAGTACTTC.

V is TRBV14 and J is TRBJ2-7, with D maybe TRBD2 (5 bases). The CDR3 extends over 13 amino acids. Trimming removed 3 bases from V and 3 bases from J, with 9 bases in between. Germline V gene sequence: CDR1 SGHDN, CDR2 FVKESK. CDR3 amino acids: CASSHGSIYEQYF. The CDR3 bases are TGTGCCAGCAGCCATGGGAGCATCTACGAGCAGTACTTC.

In its sample, this clone was seen once. The CDR3 here is CASSPQGNGGEKLFF. The CDR3 DNA sequence: TGTGCCAGCTCACCTCAGGGGAACGGAGGGGAAAAACTGTTTTTT. The rearrangement uses TRBV18 and TRBJ1-4; D is perhaps TRBD1 (6 bases). V was trimmed by 3 bases and J by 8 bases, leaving 16 bases between them. The V gene's germline CDR1 is KGHSH and CDR2 LQKENI. This CDR3 comprises 15 residues.

The CDR3 region is CASSPAAALNTEAFF. The CDR3, as DNA: TGTGCCAGCAGCCCGGCCGCCGCCCTGAACACTGAAGCTTTCTTT. This chain uses TRBV28 with TRBJ1-1, with D hard to call. Germline values: CDR1 MDHEN, CDR2 SYDVKM. The V end was cut by 6 bases, the J end by 0 bases, with 14 bases between. The length of the CDR3 is 15 residues.

This chain joins TRBV11-2 and TRBJ2-1, with 10 bases fitting TRBD2. CDR3 size: 17 residues. From germline, CDR1 is SGHAT and CDR2 FQNNGV. Trimming cost V 0 bases and J 7 bases; bases outside gene matches: 9. CDR3 in amino acids: CASSLDTLAGVYNEQFF. Here the CDR3 DNA reads TGTGCCAGCAGCTTAGATACGCTAGCGGGAGTCTATAATGAGCAGTTCTTC.

J is TRBJ2-1 and V is TRBV6-1, with 12 bases that match TRBD2. This CDR3 is 15 amino acids long. V lost 6 bases, J lost 4 bases, and 4 bases stayed unmatched. Germline CDR1 MNHNS, CDR2 SASEGT. The CDR3 bases are TGTGCCAGCAGCCGCGGACTAGCGGGATACAATGAGCAGTTCTTC. Translating it yields CASSRGLAGYNEQFF.

The V gene is TRBV19, the J gene TRBJ1-1; no clear D gene. Germline loops: CDR1 LNHDA, CDR2 SQIVND (reference sequence). CDR3 length equals 14 residues. Trimming removed 6 bases at V and 4 bases at J, with 15 bases between. CDR3 nucleotides: TGTGCCAGTAGGACCCGGAGGATTATCACTGAAGCTTTCTTT. It translates to CASRTRRIITEAFF.

V and J are TRBV5-1 and TRBJ2-5; a weak D match, TRBD2 (6 bases). V was pared by 4 bases and J by 5 bases, with 18 bases between. This CDR3 comprises 15 residues. The germline gives CDR1 SGHRS, CDR2 YFSETQ. CDR3 loop: CASSPRGAGGETQYF. The CDR3 bases are TGCGCCAGCAGCCCGCGCGGGGCAGGTGGGGAGACCCAGTACTTC.

V and J are TRBV12-1 and TRBJ2-7; the table gives TRBD2 as D, unverified against the DNA. TRBV12-1 is annotated as a pseudogene. This CDR3 is 15 amino acids long. In DNA form, the CDR3 reads TGTGCCAGCAGCATCCCAGTGCGGGAGGTTCACGAGCAGTACTTC. It translates to CASSIPVREVHEQYF.

In this sample, this clone turned up once. The V call is TRBV7-3, the J call TRBJ2-2; no definite D call. Per germline, CDR1 SGHTA and CDR2 FQGTGA. V lost 1 base to trimming and J lost 2 bases, with 8 bases between them. The CDR3 is 15 amino acids. For the CDR3, the DNA is TGTGCCAGCAGCTTAATGGGGATTAACACCGGGGAGCTGTTTTTT. Its translation: CASSLMGINTGELFF.

V usage is TRBV10-3 and J usage is TRBJ1-1; TRBD1 is a possible D gene (6 bases). With 4 bases removed from V and 3 bases from J, the gap between germline ends came to 12 bases. In germline, CDR1 is ENHRY, CDR2 SYGVKD. There are 14 residues in the CDR3. The chain's CDR3 is CAISGTEGDTEAFF. The CDR3 DNA reads TGTGCCATCAGTGGTACAGAGGGGGACACTGAAGCTTTCTTT.

This chain uses TRBV19 with TRBJ2-2; 9 nucleotides align to TRBD1. This CDR3 region has 15 residues. The germline CDR1 and CDR2 sequences are LNHDA and SQIVND (reference sequence). V was clipped by 7 bases and J by 4 bases; unmatched bases: 7. CDR3 protein: CASTLQGAGTGELFF. The CDR3 region has the DNA TGTGCCAGTACCTTACAGGGGGCAGGCACCGGGGAGCTGTTTTTT.

The chain combines TRBV5-1 with TRBJ2-5, with TRBD2 matching 9 bases. V trimming: 4 bases; J trimming: 3 bases; junction bases outside the gene matches: 7. Germline loops: CDR1 SGHRS, CDR2 YFSETQ. CDR3 size: 15 residues. CDR3 bases: TGCGCCAGCAGCGACGGACTAGCGAATAAAGAGACCCAGTACTTC. Amino acid sequence: CASSDGLANKETQYF.

V usage is TRBV6-1 and J usage is TRBJ2-1, with 14 bases aligning to TRBD2. Germline lookup yields CDR1 MNHNS and CDR2 SASEGT. The ends lost 7 bases at V and 6 bases at J; junction bases unmatched: 5. CDR3 length: 15 amino acids. The CDR3 here is CASNYGTSGSNEQFF. The DNA of the CDR3 is TGTGCCAGCAACTATGGGACTAGCGGGAGCAATGAGCAGTTCTTC.

In nucleotides, the CDR3 is TGTGCCAGCAGCGTAGAACCGGGAGTAACCTACAATGAGCAGTTCTTC. Encoded protein: CASSVEPGVTYNEQFF. V and J are TRBV9 and TRBJ2-1, with D maybe TRBD2 (6 bases). CDR3 length: 16 residues. Trimming removed 0 bases from V and 2 bases from J, with 12 bases in between. The V gene's germline CDR1 is SGDLS and CDR2 YYNGEE.

CDR3 residues: CASSLLGQASLEAFF. In DNA form, the CDR3 reads TGTGCCAGCAGCCTCCTCGGACAGGCTTCGCTAGAAGCTTTCTTT. The genes are TRBV5-6 and TRBJ1-1, with 7 bases lining up with TRBD1. The trim removed 4 bases at V and 8 bases at J, leaving 14 bases unmatched. The CDR3 is made up of 15 amino acids. Germline loops: CDR1 SGHDT, CDR2 YYEEEE.

The chain joins TRBV7-2 to TRBJ2-1; TRBD1 agrees at 7 bases. This CDR3 is built from 16 residues. In germline, CDR1 is SGHTA, CDR2 FQGNSA. V lost 1 base, J lost 3 bases, and 6 bases stayed unmatched. The DNA of the CDR3 is TGTGCCAGCAGCTTAGTGTGGCAGGGGGTCTACAATGAGCAGTTCTTC. Its protein is CASSLVWQGVYNEQFF.

This clone appeared once. This chain connects TRBV15 to TRBJ1-4, with TRBD1 matching 8 bases. The CDR3 contains 14 residues. Germline values: CDR1 LNHNV, CDR2 YYDKDF (reference sequence). V shed 5 bases, J shed 8 bases, and the junction held 7 bases outside the gene matches. The CDR3 region is CATSLRQGREKLFF. The CDR3 region has the DNA TGTGCCACCAGCCTAAGACAGGGGCGCGAAAAACTGTTTTTT.

The V and J genes are TRBV5-1 and TRBJ2-7; tentative D call: TRBD1 (5 bases). CDR1 SGHRS and CDR2 YFSETQ come from the germline V gene. The germline V and J ends were trimmed by 0 bases and 5 bases, with 12 bases remaining between them. The CDR3 is 14 amino acids. The CDR3 reads CASSLAQGAHEQYF. DNA of the CDR3: TGCGCCAGCAGCTTGGCCCAGGGCGCCCACGAGCAGTACTTC.

V is TRBV28 and J is TRBJ2-5; D may be TRBD2 (6 bases). The CDR3 contains 16 residues. V was trimmed by 4 bases and J by 2 bases, leaving 17 bases between them. Germline V gene sequence: CDR1 MDHEN, CDR2 SYDVKM. This chain's CDR3 is CASSSPSREWQETQYF. The CDR3 DNA follows: TGTGCCAGCAGTTCCCCCTCCCGGGAGTGGCAAGAGACCCAGTACTTC.